Listed below are T cell receptor beta chains from one sample, sequenced in a study of blood T cell repertoires in COVID-19. The method was immunoSEQ multiplex PCR; TCRdb's version includes in-frame clones alone and lacks a portion of them. The sample lists around 250,000 clones, just over 85% occurring once. The sequencing input was PBMCs or T cells enriched from blood (not recorded which). These receptors were obtained from a man aged 18-30 years who had recovered from COVID-19. Each CDR3 is given with its conserved first and last residue. The D gene is left open where the match is weak. Clone size is stated in some rows and not others, as once, few, many or a class when expanded.

NA	TRBV2	TRBJ1-5	NA	TGTGCCAGCAGTGAGGAGGACAGCTGGCAGCCCCAGCATTTT	CASSEEDSWQPQHF
NA	TRBV7-9	TRBJ2-7	TRBD1	TGTGCCAGCAGCTCGACAGGGGATTGGGCGTACGAGCAGTACTTC	CASSSTGDWAYEQYF
NA	TRBV7-8	TRBJ1-3	NA	TGTGCCAGCAGCCCGCAGGGTAAGGCTGGAAACACCATATATTTT	CASSPQGKAGNTIYF
NA	TRBV2	TRBJ1-2	NA	TGTGCCAGCTTGAGGCAGGGAAGGACCAATGGCTACACCTTC	CASLRQGRTNGYTF
NA	TRBV19	TRBJ2-7	TRBD1	TGTGCCAGTAGTAGAGAGACAGGGTCCTACGAGCAGTACTTC	CASSRETGSYEQYF
NA	TRBV11-3	TRBJ2-7	TRBD2	TGTGCCAGCAGCTTAGCGGGAGGGCCCTACGAGCAGTACTTC	CASSLAGGPYEQYF
once	TRBV11-2	TRBJ1-1	NA	TGTGCCAGCAGCTTGGGGACTAGGGATGAAGCTTTCTTT	CASSLGTRDEAFF
NA	TRBV5-1	TRBJ1-2	NA	TGCGCCAGCAGCTTGGTCGCAGGGTCGGACTATGGCTACACCTTC	CASSLVAGSDYGYTF
NA	TRBV19	TRBJ1-5	NA	TGTGCCAGTAGTCTTAGCAATCAGCCCCAGCATTTT	CASSLSNQPQHF
NA	TRBV12-3/TRBV12-4	TRBJ2-2	TRBD1	TGTGCAACAGATGGACAGGGGACCGGGGAGCTGTTTTTT	CATDGQGTGELFF
once	TRBV20-1	TRBJ2-7	NA	TGCAGTGCTAGTAACAGCTACGAGCAGTACTTC	CSASNSYEQYF
NA	TRBV5-4	TRBJ2-7	TRBD2	TGTGCCAGCAGCGAAGGGACTAGTGACTGGAGTGAGCAGTACTTC	CASSEGTSDWSEQYF
NA	TRBV10-3	TRBJ1-3	NA	TGTGCCAGCCAGGGGCTTACTGGAAACACCATATATTTT	CASQGLTGNTIYF
NA	TRBV7-9	TRBJ1-2	TRBD1	TGTGCCAGCAGCCGAGGAGAGACAGGGAACTACACCTTC	CASSRGETGNYTF
NA	TRBV5-4	TRBJ2-7	TRBD1	TGTGCCAGCAGCACGGGACAGGGTCGCGAGCAGTACTTC	CASSTGQGREQYF
NA	TRBV27	TRBJ2-7	TRBD2	TGTGCCAGCAGTTTATTTGGCGGGAGGTTTTGGGAGCAGTACTTC	CASSLFGGRFWEQYF
NA	TRBV5-1	TRBJ1-2	TRBD1	TGCGCCAGCAGCCTTAGACCCGGGACAGGGGATAGCTACACCTTC	CASSLRPGTGDSYTF
NA	TRBV28	TRBJ2-3	TRBD2	TGTGCCAGCAGTTCAGTGTTGCCTAGCGGGAGCGGGGGCACAGATACGCAGTATTTT	CASSSVLPSGSGGTDTQYF
few	TRBV27	TRBJ1-1	NA	TGTGCCAGCAGTCTGACAGGTGGGAACACTGAAGCTTTCTTT	CASSLTGGNTEAFF
NA	TRBV30	TRBJ1-2	TRBD1	TGTGCCTGGAAGGGTCCAGTCCGGGACAGCTATGGCTACACCTTC	CAWKGPVRDSYGYTF
NA	TRBV7-2	TRBJ1-2	TRBD1	TGTGCCAGCAGCTTAATCCAGGGGGCTCTATATGGCTACACCTTC	CASSLIQGALYGYTF
NA	TRBV5-1	TRBJ1-1	TRBD1	TGCGCCAGCAGCCCCGAACTCGGACAGGGGGAAGAAGCTTTCTTT	CASSPELGQGEEAFF
few	TRBV7-2	TRBJ1-1	TRBD1	TGTGCCAGCAGCTTTTCAGGGGGGAACACTGAAGCTTTCTTT	CASSFSGGNTEAFF
NA	TRBV24-1	TRBJ2-5	TRBD2	TGTGCCACCAGTGGGGGAGCGGGAGGCCCGGAGACCCAGTACTTC	CATSGGAGGPETQYF
NA	TRBV10-3	TRBJ2-5	NA	TGTGCCATCAGTGAGTTAAATGGGCCGCCGTCCCAAGAGACCCAGTACTTC	CAISELNGPPSQETQYF
NA	TRBV28	TRBJ1-2	TRBD1	TGTGCCAGCAGTCCGACAGGGAAAGGCTATGGCTACACCTTC	CASSPTGKGYGYTF
NA	TRBV11-3	TRBJ2-7	TRBD1	TGTGCCAGCAGCTTAGTAGTGGGGACAGGTCGCCGTCTGGACGAGCAGTACTTC	CASSLVVGTGRRLDEQYF
NA	TRBV19	TRBJ1-1	NA	TGTGCCAGTAGTATAAGGAGGGCGGCTGAAGCTTTCTTT	CASSIRRAAEAFF